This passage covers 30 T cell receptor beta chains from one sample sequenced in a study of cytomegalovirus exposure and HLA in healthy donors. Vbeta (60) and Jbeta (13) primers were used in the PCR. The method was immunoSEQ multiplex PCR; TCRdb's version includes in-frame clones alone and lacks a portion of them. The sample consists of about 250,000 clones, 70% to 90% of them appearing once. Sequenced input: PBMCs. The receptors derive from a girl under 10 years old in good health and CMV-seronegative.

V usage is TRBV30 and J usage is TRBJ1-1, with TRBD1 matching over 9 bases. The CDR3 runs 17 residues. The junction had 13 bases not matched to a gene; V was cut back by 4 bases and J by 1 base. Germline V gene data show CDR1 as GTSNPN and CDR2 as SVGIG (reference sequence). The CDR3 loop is CAWTPLQGAGWNTEAFF. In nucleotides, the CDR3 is TGTGCCTGGACCCCCTTACAGGGGGCAGGATGGAACACTGAAGCTTTCTTT.

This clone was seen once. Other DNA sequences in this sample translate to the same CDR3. CDR3 DNA sequence: TGTGCCAGCAGTTACGCGGGCTATGGCTACACCTTC. It codes for CASSYAGYGYTF. The rearrangement joins TRBV6-5 to TRBJ1-2; D is undetermined. The CDR3 totals 12 residues. V was cut by 2 bases and J by 4 bases, with 5 bases left in between. Germline V gene sequence: CDR1 MNHEY, CDR2 SVGAGI.

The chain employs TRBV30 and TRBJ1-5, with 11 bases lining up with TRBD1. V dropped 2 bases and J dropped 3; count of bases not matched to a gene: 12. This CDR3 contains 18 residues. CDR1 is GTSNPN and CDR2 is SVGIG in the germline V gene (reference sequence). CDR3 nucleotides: TGTGCCTGGAGTACCGGCCGGGACAGGGGGAGTTTCAATCAGCCCCAGCATTTT. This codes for CAWSTGRDRGSFNQPQHF.

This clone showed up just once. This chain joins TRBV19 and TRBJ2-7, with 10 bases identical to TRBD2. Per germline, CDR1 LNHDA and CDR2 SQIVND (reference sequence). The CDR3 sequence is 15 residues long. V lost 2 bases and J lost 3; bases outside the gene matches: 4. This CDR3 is CASSIRTSGFYEQYF. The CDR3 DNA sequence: TGTGCCAGTAGTATACGGACTAGCGGTTTCTACGAGCAGTACTTC.

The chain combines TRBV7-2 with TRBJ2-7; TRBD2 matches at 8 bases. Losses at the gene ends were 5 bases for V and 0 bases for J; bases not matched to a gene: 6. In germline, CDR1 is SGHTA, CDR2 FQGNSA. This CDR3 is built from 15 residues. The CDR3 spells CASSLMAGGSYEQYF. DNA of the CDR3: TGTGCCAGCAGCCTGATGGCGGGAGGCTCCTACGAGCAGTACTTC. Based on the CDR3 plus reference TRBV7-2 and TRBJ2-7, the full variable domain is GAGVSQSPSNKVTEKGKDVELRCDPISGHTALYWYRQSLGQGLEFLIYFQGNSAPDKSGLPSDRFSAERTGGSVSTLTIQRTQQEDSAVYLCASSLMAGGSYEQYFGPGTRLTVT.

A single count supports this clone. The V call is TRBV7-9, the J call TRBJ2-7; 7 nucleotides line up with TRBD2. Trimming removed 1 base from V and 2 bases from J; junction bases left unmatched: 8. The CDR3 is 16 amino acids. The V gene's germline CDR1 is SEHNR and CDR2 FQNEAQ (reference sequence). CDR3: CASSLDFSGLTYEQYF. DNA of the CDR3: TGTGCCAGCAGCTTAGATTTTAGCGGGTTGACCTACGAGCAGTACTTC.

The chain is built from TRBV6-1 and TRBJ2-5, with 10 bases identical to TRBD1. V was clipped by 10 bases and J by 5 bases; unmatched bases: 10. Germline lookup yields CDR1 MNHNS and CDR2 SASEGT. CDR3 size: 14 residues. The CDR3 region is CAIRRQGAGETQYF. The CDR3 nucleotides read TGTGCCATCCGACGACAGGGGGCGGGGGAGACCCAGTACTTC.

The CDR3 nucleotides are TGTGCCAGCAGCCCAGGCCTTAAGTGGAACATGAACACTGAAGCTTTCTTT. Translating gives CASSPGLKWNMNTEAFF. V is TRBV5-6 and J is TRBJ1-1; no reliable D call. Germline CDR1 and CDR2: SGHDT and YYEEEE. Trimming pared 4 bases from V and 0 bases from J, leaving 19 bases between. The CDR3 runs to 17 residues.

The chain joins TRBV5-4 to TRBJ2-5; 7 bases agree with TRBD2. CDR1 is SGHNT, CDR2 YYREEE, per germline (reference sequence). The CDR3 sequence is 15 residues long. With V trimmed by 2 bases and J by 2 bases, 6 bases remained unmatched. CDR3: CASSFASGAQETQYF. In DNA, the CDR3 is TGTGCCAGCAGCTTTGCCAGCGGGGCACAAGAGACCCAGTACTTC.

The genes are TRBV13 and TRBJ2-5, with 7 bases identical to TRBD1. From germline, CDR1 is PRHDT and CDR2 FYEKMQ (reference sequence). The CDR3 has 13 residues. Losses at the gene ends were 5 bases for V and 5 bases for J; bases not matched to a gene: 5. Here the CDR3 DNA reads TGTGCCAGCAGCACGGGACAGAAGGAGACCCAGTACTTC. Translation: CASSTGQKETQYF. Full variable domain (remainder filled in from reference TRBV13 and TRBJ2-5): AAGVIQSPRHLIKEKRETATLKCYPIPRHDTVYWYQQGPGQDPQFLISFYEKMQSDKGSIPDRFSAQQFSDYHSELNMSSLELGDSALYFCASSTGQKETQYFGPGTRLLVL.

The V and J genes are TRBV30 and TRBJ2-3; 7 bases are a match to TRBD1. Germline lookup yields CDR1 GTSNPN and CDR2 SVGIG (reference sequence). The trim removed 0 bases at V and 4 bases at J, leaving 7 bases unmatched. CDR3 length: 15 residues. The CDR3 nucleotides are TGTGCCTGGAGTGTTGGGGACAGAGGACCAGATACGCAGTATTTT. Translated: CAWSVGDRGPDTQYF.

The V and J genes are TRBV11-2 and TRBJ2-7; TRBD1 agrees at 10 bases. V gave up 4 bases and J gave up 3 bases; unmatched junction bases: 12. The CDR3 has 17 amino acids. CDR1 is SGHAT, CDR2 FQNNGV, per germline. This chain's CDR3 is CASSSFFSGTGDYEQYF. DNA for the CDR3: TGTGCCAGCAGCTCTTTTTTCTCCGGGACAGGGGACTACGAGCAGTACTTC.

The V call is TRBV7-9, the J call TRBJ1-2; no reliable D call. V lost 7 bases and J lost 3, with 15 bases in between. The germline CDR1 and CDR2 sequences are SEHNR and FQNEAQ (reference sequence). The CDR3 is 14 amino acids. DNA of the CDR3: TGTGCCAGCACCACCGGAGATTACGACTATGGCTACACCTTC. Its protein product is CASTTGDYDYGYTF.

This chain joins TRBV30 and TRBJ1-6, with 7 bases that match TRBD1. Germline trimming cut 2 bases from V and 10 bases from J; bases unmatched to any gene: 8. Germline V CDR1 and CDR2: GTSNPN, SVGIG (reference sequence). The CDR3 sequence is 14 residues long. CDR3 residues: CAWSPQGGTSPLHF. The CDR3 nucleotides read TGTGCCTGGAGTCCCCAGGGGGGAACCTCACCCCTCCACTTT.

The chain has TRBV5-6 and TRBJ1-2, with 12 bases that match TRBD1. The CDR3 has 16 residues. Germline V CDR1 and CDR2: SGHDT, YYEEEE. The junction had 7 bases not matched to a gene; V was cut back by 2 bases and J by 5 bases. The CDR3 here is CASSFSPGQGAYGYTF. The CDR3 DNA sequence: TGTGCCAGCAGCTTCTCCCCGGGACAGGGGGCTTATGGCTACACCTTC.

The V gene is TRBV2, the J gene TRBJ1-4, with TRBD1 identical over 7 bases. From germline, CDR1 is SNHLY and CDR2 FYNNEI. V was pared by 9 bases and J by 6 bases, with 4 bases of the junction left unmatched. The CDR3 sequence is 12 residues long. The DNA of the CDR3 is TGTGCCAGTGGACAGGAGTATGAAAAACTGTTTTTT. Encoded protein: CASGQEYEKLFF.

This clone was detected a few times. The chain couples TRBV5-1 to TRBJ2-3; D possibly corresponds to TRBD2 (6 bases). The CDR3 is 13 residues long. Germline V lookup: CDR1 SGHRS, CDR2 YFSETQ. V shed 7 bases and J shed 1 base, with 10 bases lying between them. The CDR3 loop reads CASGTGGTDTQYF. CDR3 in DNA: TGCGCCAGCGGGACGGGAGGCACAGATACGCAGTATTTT.

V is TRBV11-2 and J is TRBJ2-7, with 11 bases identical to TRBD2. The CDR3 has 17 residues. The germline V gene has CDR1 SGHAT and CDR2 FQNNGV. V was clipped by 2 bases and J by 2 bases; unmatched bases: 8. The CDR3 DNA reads TGTGCCAGCAGCTTAAAACTAGCGGGAGTAGTCGCCTACGAGCAGTACTTC. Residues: CASSLKLAGVVAYEQYF.

The CDR3 reads CSVAMGQGSNQPQHF. CDR3 in DNA: TGCAGCGTTGCGATGGGACAGGGGAGCAATCAGCCCCAGCATTTT. The chain has TRBV29-1 and TRBJ1-5; the match to TRBD1 covers 10 bases. Germline trimming cut 4 bases from V and 1 base from J; bases unmatched to any gene: 4. The CDR3 is 15 amino acids. The germline V gene encodes CDR1 SQVTM and CDR2 ANQGSEA.

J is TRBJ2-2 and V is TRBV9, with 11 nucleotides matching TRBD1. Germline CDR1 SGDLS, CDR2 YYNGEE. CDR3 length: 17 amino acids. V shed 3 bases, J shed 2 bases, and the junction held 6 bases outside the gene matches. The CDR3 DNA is TGTGCCAGCAGCGGACCCCGGACAGGGGGCAACACCGGGGAGCTGTTTTTT. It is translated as CASSGPRTGGNTGELFF. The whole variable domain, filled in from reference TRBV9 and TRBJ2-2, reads DSGVTQTPKHLITATGQRVTLRCSPRSGDLSVYWYQQSLDQGLQFLIQYYNGEERAKGNILERFSAQQFPDLHSELNLSSLELGDSALYFCASSGPRTGGNTGELFFGEGSRLTVL.

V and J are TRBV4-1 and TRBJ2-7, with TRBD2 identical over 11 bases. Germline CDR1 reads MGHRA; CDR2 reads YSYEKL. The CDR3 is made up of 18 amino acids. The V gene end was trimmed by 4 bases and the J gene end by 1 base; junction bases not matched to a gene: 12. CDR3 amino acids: CASSLALAGVPGSYEQYF. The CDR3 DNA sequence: TGCGCCAGCAGCCTAGCACTAGCGGGGGTTCCAGGTTCCTACGAGCAGTACTTC.

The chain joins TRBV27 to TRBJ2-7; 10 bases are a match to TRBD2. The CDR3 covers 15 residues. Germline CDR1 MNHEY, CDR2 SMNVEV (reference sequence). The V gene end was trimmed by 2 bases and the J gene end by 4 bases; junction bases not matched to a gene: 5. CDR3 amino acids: CASSLAGTSVYEQYF. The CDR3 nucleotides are TGTGCCAGCAGTTTAGCCGGGACTAGCGTTTACGAGCAGTACTTC.

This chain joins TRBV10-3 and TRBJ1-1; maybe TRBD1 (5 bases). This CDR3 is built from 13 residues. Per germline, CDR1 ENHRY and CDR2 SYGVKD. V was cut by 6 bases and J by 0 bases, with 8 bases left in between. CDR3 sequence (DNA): TGTGCCATCAGCGTACAGGTGAACACTGAAGCTTTCTTT. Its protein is CAISVQVNTEAFF.

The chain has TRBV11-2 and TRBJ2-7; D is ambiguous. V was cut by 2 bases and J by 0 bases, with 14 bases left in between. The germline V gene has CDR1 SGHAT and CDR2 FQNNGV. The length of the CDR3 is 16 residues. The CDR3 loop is CASSLMHSLSSYEQYF. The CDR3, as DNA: TGTGCCAGCAGCTTAATGCACAGTCTCAGCTCCTACGAGCAGTACTTC.

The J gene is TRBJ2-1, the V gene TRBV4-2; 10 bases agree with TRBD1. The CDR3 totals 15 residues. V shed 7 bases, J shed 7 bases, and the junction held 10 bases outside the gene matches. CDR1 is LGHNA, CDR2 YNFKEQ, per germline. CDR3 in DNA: TGTGCCAGCACCCAGGCGGGACAGGGGAGGAATGAGCAGTTCTTC. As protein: CASTQAGQGRNEQFF.

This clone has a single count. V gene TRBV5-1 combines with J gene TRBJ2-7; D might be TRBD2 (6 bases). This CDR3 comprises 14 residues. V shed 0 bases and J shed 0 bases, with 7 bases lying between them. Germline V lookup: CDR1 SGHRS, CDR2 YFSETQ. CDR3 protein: CASSLGLDSYEQYF. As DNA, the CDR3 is TGCGCCAGCAGCTTGGGACTAGACTCCTACGAGCAGTACTTC.

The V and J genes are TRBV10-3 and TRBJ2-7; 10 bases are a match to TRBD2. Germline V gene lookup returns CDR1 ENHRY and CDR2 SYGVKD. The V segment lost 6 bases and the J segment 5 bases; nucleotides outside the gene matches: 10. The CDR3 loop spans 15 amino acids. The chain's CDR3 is CAIRQAGGPSDEQYF. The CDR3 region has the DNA TGTGCCATCAGGCAAGCGGGAGGGCCTTCTGACGAGCAGTACTTC.

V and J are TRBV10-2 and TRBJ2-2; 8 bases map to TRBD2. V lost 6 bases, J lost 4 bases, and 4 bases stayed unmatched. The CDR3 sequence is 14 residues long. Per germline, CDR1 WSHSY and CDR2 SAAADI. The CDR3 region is CASRRTSPTGELFF. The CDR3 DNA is TGCGCCAGCAGGAGGACTAGCCCCACCGGGGAGCTGTTTTTT.

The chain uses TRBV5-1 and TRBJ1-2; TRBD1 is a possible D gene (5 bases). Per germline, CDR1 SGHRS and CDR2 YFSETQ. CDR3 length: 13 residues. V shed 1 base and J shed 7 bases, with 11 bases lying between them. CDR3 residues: CASSLSGVSGYTF. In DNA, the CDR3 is TGCGCCAGCAGCTTGTCGGGGGTGAGTGGCTACACCTTC.

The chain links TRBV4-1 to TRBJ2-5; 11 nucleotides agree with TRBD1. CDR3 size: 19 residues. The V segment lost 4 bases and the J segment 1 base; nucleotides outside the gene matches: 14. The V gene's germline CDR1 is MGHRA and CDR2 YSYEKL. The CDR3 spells CASSPFPPGTGGSQETQYF. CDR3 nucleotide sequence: TGCGCCAGCAGCCCCTTTCCGCCTGGGACAGGGGGGTCCCAAGAGACCCAGTACTTC.